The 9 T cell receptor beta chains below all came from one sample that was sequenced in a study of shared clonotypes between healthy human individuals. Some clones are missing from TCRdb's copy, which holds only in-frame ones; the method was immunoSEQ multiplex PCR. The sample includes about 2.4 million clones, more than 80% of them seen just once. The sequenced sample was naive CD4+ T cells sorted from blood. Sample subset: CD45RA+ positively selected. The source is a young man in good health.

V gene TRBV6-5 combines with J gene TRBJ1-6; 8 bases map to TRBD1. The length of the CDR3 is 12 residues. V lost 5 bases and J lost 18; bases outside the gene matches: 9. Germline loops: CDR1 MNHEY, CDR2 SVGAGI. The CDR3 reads CASSGQGQIDHF. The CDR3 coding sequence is TGTGCCAGCAGTGGACAGGGACAGATTGACCACTTT.

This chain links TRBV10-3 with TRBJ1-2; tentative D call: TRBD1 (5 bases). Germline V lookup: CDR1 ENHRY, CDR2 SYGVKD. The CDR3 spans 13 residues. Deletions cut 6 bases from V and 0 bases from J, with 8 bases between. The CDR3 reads CAIRTATNYGYTF. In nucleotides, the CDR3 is TGTGCCATCAGGACAGCTACTAACTATGGCTACACCTTC.

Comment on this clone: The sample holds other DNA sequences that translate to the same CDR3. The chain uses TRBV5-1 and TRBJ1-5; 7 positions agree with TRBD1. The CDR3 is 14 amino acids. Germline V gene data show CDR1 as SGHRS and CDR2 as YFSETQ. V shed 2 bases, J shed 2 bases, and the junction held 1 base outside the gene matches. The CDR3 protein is CASSLGGGNQPQHF. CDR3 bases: TGCGCCAGCAGCTTAGGGGGCGGCAATCAGCCCCAGCATTTT.

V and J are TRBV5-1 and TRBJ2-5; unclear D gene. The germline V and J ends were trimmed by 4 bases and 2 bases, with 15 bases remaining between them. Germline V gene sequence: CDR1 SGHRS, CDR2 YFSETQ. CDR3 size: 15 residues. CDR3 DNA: TGCGCCAGCAGCCGGAGCATGGCCCGACAAGAGACCCAGTACTTC. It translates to CASSRSMARQETQYF.

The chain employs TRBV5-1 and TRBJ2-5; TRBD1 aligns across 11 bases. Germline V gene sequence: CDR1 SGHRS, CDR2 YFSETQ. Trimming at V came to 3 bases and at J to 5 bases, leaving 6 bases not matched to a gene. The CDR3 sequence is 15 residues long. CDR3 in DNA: TGCGCCAGCAGCTCGCGGACAGGGGGCTTGGAGACCCAGTACTTC. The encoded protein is CASSSRTGGLETQYF. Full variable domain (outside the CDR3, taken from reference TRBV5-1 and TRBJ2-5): KAGVTQTPRYLIKTRGQQVTLSCSPISGHRSVSWYQQTPGQGLQFLFEYFSETQRNKGNFPGRFSGRQFSNSRSEMNVSTLELGDSALYLCASSSRTGGLETQYFGPGTRLLVL.

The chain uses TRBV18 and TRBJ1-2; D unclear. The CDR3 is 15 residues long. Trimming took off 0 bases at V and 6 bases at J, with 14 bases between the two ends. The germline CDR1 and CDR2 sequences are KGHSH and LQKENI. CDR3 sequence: CASSPPSRQTNGYTF. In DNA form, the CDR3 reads TGTGCCAGCTCACCACCGTCGAGGCAAACTAATGGCTACACCTTC. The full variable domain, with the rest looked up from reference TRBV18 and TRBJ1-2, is NAGVMQNPRHLVRRRGQEARLRCSPMKGHSHVYWYRQLPEEGLKFMVYLQKENIIDESGMPKERFSAEFPKEGPSILRIQQVVRGDSAAYFCASSPPSRQTNGYTFGSGTRLTVV.

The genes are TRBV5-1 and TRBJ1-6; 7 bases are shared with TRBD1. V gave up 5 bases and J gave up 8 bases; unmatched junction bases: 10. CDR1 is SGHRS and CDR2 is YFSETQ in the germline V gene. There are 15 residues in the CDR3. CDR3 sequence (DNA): TGCGCCAGCAGGGAGGGCGAGGGGGCCTATTCACCCCTCCACTTT. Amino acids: CASREGEGAYSPLHF.

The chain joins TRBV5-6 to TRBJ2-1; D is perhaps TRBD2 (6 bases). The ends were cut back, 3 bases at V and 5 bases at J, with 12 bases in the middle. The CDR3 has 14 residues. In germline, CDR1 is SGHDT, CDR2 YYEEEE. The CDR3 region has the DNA TGTGCCAGCAGCTGGGTCGGGAGTAACAATGAGCAGTTCTTC. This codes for CASSWVGSNNEQFF.

DNA of the CDR3: TGTGCCAGCAGTATTCGGACTAGCTTCTACAATGAGCAGTTCTTC. Translated, it gives CASSIRTSFYNEQFF. The rearrangement uses TRBV6-6 and TRBJ2-1; 8 bases align to TRBD2. Germline V CDR1 and CDR2: MNHNY, SVGAGI (reference sequence). CDR3 length: 15 amino acids. J lost 3 bases, V lost 5 bases, and 6 bases had no gene match.